This T cell receptor beta chain was sequenced for a study of identical twins. General study points: Memory repertoires showed no such pattern, whereas abundant cord blood beta clonotypes carried fewer insertions.

A word on this clonotype: Its antigen remains unidentified.

Carrying unique molecular identifiers, the cDNA also gained a universal primer site through template switching. Each CDR3 protein gets one entry after TCRdb re-called the 5' RACE reads with MiXCR. The sample consists of 300,000 or so distinct CDR3 sequences, 8.5% to 9.5% of them appearing once. CDR3 length: 13 amino acids. Germline V gene data show CDR1 as MRHNA and CDR2 as SNTAGT. V gave up 0 bases and J gave up 9 bases, with 9 bases separating them. These data are also associated with another study on yellow fever vaccine responses in identical twins.

The rearrangement uses TRBV6-4 and TRBJ2-1, with TRBD1 as a possible D gene (5 bases). The sequenced material came from CD8+ T cells sorted from blood. This TCR derives from a woman between 18 and 30 years old in good health. The chain's CDR3 is CASSDSQGFEQFF. In DNA, the CDR3 is TGTGCCAGCAGTGACTCCCAGGGCTTTGAGCAGTTCTTC.